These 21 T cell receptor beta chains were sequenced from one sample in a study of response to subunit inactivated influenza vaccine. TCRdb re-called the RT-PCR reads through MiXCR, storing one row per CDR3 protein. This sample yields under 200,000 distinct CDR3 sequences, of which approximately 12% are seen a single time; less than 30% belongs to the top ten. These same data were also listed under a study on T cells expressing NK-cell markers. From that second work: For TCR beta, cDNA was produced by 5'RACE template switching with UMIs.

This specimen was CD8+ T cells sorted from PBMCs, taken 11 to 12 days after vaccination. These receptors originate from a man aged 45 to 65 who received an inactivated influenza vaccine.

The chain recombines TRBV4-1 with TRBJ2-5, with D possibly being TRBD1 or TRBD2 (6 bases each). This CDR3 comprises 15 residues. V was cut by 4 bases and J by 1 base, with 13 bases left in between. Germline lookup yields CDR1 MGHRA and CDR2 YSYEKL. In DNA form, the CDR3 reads TGCGCCAGCAGCCCTGAGGGGGGACCCCAAGAGACCCAGTACTTC. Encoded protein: CASSPEGGPQETQYF.

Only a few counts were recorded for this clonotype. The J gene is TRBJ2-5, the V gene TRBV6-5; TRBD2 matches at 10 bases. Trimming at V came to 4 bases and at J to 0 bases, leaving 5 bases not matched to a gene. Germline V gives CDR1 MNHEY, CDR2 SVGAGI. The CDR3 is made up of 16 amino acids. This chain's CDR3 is CASSSLAGGNQETQYF. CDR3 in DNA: TGTGCCAGCAGTTCTTTAGCGGGAGGAAACCAAGAGACCCAGTACTTC.

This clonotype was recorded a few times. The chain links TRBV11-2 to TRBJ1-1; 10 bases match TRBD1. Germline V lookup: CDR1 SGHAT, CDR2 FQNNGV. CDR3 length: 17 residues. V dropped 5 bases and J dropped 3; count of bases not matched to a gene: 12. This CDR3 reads CASSPWTGGRSYTEAFF. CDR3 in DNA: TGTGCCAGCAGCCCCTGGACAGGGGGTAGGTCTTACACTGAAGCTTTCTTT.

DNA for the CDR3: TGTGCCACCAGCCCTGGACGCGGTACCTCCTACGAGCAGTACTTC. Translating gives CATSPGRGTSYEQYF. V is TRBV15 and J is TRBJ2-7; D is ambiguous. Per the germline V gene, CDR1 is LNHNV and CDR2 is YYDKDF (reference sequence). The CDR3 runs to 15 residues. Trimming removed 5 bases at V and 0 bases at J, with 14 bases between.

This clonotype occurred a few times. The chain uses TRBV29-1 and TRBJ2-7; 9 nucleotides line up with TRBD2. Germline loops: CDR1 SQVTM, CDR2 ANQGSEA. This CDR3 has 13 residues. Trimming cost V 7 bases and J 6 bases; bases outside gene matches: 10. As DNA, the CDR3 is TGCAGCGCTACCGGGACTAGCTTGGGCGAGCAGTACTTC. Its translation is CSATGTSLGEQYF.

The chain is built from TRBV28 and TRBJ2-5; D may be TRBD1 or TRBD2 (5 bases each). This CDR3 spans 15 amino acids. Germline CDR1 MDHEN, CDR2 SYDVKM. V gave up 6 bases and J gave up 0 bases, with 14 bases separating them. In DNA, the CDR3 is TGTGCCAGCAGATCGACCGGGACCTACCAAGAGACCCAGTACTTC. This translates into CASRSTGTYQETQYF.

The CDR3, as DNA: TGTGCCAGCAGAGATTACGGGGAGCTGTTTTTT. Protein product: CASRDYGELFF. The rearrangement links TRBV7-9 to TRBJ2-2; unclear D gene. In germline, CDR1 is SEHNR, CDR2 FQNEAQ (reference sequence). This CDR3 has 11 amino acids. The V end was cut by 6 bases, the J end by 7 bases, with 6 bases between.

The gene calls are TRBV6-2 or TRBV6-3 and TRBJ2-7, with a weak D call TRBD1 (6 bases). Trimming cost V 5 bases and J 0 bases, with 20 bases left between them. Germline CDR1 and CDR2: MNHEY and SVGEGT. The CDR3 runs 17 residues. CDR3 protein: CASSPPGHALVSYEQYF. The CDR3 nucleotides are TGTGCCAGCAGTCCTCCGGGACACGCTCTTGTCTCCTACGAGCAGTACTTC.

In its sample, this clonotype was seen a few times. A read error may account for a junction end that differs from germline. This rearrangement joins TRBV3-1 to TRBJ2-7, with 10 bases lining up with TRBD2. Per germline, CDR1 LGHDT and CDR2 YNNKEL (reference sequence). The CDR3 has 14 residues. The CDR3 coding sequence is TGTGCCAGCAGCCAAGATATCGGGCCTAGCGGGAGCCAATTC. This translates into CASSQDIGPSGSQF.

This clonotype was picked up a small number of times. The CDR3 sequence is CASSQEGIWYNEQFF. The CDR3 nucleotides read TGTGCCAGCAGCCAAGAGGGAATTTGGTACAATGAGCAGTTCTTC. The genes are TRBV3-1 and TRBJ2-1; D is ambiguous. This CDR3 contains 15 residues. Trimming removed 0 bases at V and 4 bases at J, with 10 bases between. CDR1 and CDR2 (germline): LGHDT, YNNKEL (reference sequence).

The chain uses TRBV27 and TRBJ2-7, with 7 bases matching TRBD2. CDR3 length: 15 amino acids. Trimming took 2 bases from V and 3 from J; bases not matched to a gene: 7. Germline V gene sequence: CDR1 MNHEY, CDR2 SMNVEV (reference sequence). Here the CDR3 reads CASSLQAGDFYEQYF. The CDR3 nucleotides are TGTGCCAGCAGTTTACAGGCGGGGGACTTCTACGAGCAGTACTTC.

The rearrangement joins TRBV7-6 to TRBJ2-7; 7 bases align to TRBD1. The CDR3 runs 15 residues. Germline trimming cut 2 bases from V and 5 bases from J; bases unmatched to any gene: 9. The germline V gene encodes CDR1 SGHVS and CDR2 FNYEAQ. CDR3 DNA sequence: TGTGCCAGCAGCTTATCCTTAGACAGGGCAGACGAGCAGTACTTC. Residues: CASSLSLDRADEQYF.

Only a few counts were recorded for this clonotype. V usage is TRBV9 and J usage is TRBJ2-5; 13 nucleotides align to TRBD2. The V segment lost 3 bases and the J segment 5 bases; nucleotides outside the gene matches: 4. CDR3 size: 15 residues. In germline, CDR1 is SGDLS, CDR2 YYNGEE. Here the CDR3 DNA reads TGTGCCAGCAGCGCGGGACTAGCGGGATCGGAGACCCAGTACTTC. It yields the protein CASSAGLAGSETQYF. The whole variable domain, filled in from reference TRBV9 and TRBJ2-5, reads DSGVTQTPKHLITATGQRVTLRCSPRSGDLSVYWYQQSLDQGLQFLIQYYNGEERAKGNILERFSAQQFPDLHSELNLSSLELGDSALYFCASSAGLAGSETQYFGPGTRLLVL.

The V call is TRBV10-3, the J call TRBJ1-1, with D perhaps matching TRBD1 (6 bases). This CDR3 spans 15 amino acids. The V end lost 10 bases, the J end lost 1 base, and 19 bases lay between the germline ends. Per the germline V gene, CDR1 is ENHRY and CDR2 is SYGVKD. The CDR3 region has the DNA TGTGCCACCTTCTTGACACAGGGCGGGAACACTGAAGCTTTCTTT. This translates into CATFLTQGGNTEAFF.

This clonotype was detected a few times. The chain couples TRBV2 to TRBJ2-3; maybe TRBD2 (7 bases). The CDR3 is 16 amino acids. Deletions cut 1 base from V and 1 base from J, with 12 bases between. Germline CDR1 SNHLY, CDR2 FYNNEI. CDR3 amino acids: CASSEDMRGRTDTQYF. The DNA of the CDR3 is TGTGCCAGCAGTGAAGATATGCGGGGGCGCACAGATACGCAGTATTTT.

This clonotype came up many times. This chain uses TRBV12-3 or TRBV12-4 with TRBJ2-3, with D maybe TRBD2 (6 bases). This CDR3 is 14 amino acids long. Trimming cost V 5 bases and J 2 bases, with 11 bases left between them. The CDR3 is CASSNTGVTDTQYF. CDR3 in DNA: TGTGCCAGCAGTAATACGGGGGTCACAGATACGCAGTATTTT.

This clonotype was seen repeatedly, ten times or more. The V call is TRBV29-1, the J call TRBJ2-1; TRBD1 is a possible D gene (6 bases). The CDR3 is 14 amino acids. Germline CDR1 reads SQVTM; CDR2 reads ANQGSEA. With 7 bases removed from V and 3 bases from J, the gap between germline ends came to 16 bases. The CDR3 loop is CSAPTGHVYNEQFF. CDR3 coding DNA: TGCAGCGCCCCGACAGGACACGTCTACAATGAGCAGTTCTTC.

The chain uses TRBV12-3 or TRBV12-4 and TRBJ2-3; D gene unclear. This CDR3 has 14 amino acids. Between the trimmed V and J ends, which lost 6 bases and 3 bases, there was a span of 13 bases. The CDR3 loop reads CASRPVDWTDTQYF. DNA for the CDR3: TGTGCCAGCAGGCCGGTTGATTGGACAGATACGCAGTATTTT.

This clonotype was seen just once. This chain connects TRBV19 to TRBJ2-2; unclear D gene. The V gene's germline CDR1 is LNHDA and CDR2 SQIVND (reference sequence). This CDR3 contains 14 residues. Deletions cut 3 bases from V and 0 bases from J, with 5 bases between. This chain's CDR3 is CASSITANTGELFF. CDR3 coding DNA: TGTGCCAGTAGTATCACTGCGAACACCGGGGAGCTGTTTTTT.

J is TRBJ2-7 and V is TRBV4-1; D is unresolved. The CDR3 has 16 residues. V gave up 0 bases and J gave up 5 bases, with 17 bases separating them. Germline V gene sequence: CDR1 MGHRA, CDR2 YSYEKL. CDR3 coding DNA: TGCGCCAGCAGCCAAGATGTAGCCATTTTCCCTCACGAGCAGTACTTC. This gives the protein CASSQDVAIFPHEQYF.

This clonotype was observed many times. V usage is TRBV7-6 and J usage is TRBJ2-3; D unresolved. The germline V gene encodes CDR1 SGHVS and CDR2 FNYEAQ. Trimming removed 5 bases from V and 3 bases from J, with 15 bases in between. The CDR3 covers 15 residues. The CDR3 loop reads CASSKDGFRTDTQYF. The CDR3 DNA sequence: TGTGCCAGCAGCAAGGACGGTTTCCGGACAGATACGCAGTATTTT.